A selection of T cell receptor beta chains follows, all from one sample in a study of radiotherapy plus CTLA-4 blockade in lung cancer. Clones were sequenced by immunoSEQ multiplex PCR, and TCRdb holds only the in-frame ones, with some missing. The sample shows 50,000 to 60,000 clones, about 80% of them seen only once. The sample in question was peripheral blood, obtained from a patient treated with radiotherapy plus ipilimumab. These receptors were taken from a human donor with non-small cell lung cancer whose response to radiotherapy plus ipilimumab could not be evaluated. Each CDR3 is given with its conserved first and last residue. A D gene is named only where the DNA matches it firmly. Only part of the rows carry a size: once, few, many, or a class if the clone is expanded.

D gene,clone size,V gene,J gene,CDR3 DNA,CDR3 protein
.,.,TRBV7-9,TRBJ2-3,TGTGCCAGCAGCCGGTACCAGGCAACCACAGATACGCAGTATTTT,CASSRYQATTDTQYF
TRBD2,.,TRBV2,TRBJ2-7,TGTGCCAGCAGTGTAGAAGCGGGAGGGGGGTACGAGCAGTACTTC,CASSVEAGGGYEQYF
TRBD1,.,TRBV5-1,TRBJ1-2,TGCGCCAGCAGCCGGGGACAGGGGGGAATTCACTATGGCTACACCTTC,CASSRGQGGIHYGYTF
.,few,TRBV5-1,TRBJ1-3,TGCGCCAGCAGCTTGGCCACAGGGCCTGGAAACACCATATATTTT,CASSLATGPGNTIYF
TRBD1,.,TRBV19,TRBJ2-7,TGTGCCAGTACGGGGACAGGAATCTACGAGCAGTACTTC,CASTGTGIYEQYF
TRBD1,.,TRBV5-1,TRBJ2-2,TGCGCCAGCAGACGACAGGGGGACACCGGGGAGCTGTTTTTT,CASRRQGDTGELFF
.,.,TRBV19,TRBJ1-1,TGTGCCAGTAGTATCCACCCCCAGGGAAAGGCTGAAGCTTTCTTT,CASSIHPQGKAEAFF
TRBD2,.,TRBV6-1,TRBJ2-3,TGTGCCAGCAGTGAAGCGCTAGCGGGGGGAACAGATACGCAGTATTTT,CASSEALAGGTDTQYF
.,.,TRBV19,TRBJ2-7,TGTGCCAGTAGTTCCGGGATCGTCTACGAGCAGTACTTC,CASSSGIVYEQYF
.,.,TRBV5-1,TRBJ1-3,TGCGCCAGCAGCTTGGCCGGGGTTTACTCTGGAAACACCATATATTTT,CASSLAGVYSGNTIYF
.,.,TRBV6-1,TRBJ2-5,TGTGCCAGCAGCCCGAGGAGCCAAGAGACCCAGTACTTC,CASSPRSQETQYF
.,.,TRBV28,TRBJ2-5,TGTGCCAGCAGTTTCCCCAGGGTCCAAGAGACCCAGTACTTC,CASSFPRVQETQYF
.,.,TRBV7-9,TRBJ2-3,TGTGCCAGCAGCCCCCAGGGGGATACGCAGTATTTT,CASSPQGDTQYF
.,once,TRBV19,TRBJ1-5,TGTGCCAGTAGTATAGGGGGCAGGCTCAATCAGCCCCAGCATTTT,CASSIGGRLNQPQHF
.,.,TRBV7-8,TRBJ2-3,TGTGCCAGCAGCTTTGCAAGCGATGGAGATACGCAGTATTTT,CASSFASDGDTQYF
TRBD2,.,TRBV4-1,TRBJ2-7,TGCGCCAGCAGCCAAGCTCCCCTCAGCGGGGGCGAGCAGTACTTC,CASSQAPLSGGEQYF
TRBD2,.,TRBV5-1,TRBJ2-7,TGCGCCAGCAGCTTGGACTCGACTAGCAGCTTCTCCTACGAGCAGTACTTC,CASSLDSTSSFSYEQYF
.,.,TRBV4-1,TRBJ2-1,TGCGCCAGCAGACCTACAGTGAGCTCCTACAATGAGCAGTTCTTC,CASRPTVSSYNEQFF
.,.,TRBV5-1,TRBJ2-1,TGCGCCAGCAGCCTAGGACAGCTCTCCCCCAATGAGCAGTTCTTC,CASSLGQLSPNEQFF
.,.,TRBV5-3,TRBJ2-2,TGTGCCAGAAGCCCCGGACAGCGCAACGGGGAGCTGTTTTTT,CARSPGQRNGELFF
TRBD1,.,TRBV4-3,TRBJ1-2,TGCGCCAGCAGCCAAGGTCCGGGACAGGGGGGCCTCCTACCCTATGGCTACACCTTC,CASSQGPGQGGLLPYGYTF
.,few,TRBV2,TRBJ1-4,TGTGCCAGCAGCCCAACGGGGGGCGCGGGTAGTGAAAAACTGTTTTTT,CASSPTGGAGSEKLFF
.,.,TRBV6-5,TRBJ1-1,TGTGCCAGCAGTTACTCGCCGACAACTGAAGCTTTCTTT,CASSYSPTTEAFF
.,once,TRBV9,TRBJ2-7,TGTGCCAGCAGCGTAGCGGAGGGCCGGGGCGAGCAGTACTTC,CASSVAEGRGEQYF
TRBD1,few,TRBV5-3,TRBJ2-6,TGTGCCAGAAGCTTGGAGACAGGGGGTGGATCTGGGGCCAACGTCCTGACTTTC,CARSLETGGGSGANVLTF
TRBD1,once,TRBV6-1,TRBJ1-6,TGTGCCAGCAGGAAAATACAGGGGGATTCACCCCTCCACTTT,CASRKIQGDSPLHF
.,once,TRBV10-1,TRBJ1-1,TGCGCCAGCAGAGAGCGGGAGAACACTGAAGCTTTCTTT,CASRERENTEAFF
TRBD2,.,TRBV11-2,TRBJ2-3,TGTGCCAGCAGCCGAGCGGGAGCGAGGACAGATACGCAGTATTTT,CASSRAGARTDTQYF
.,.,TRBV28,TRBJ1-4,TGTGCCAGCAGAAGTATGTCCGTCAGGACTAATGAAAAACTGTTTTTT,CASRSMSVRTNEKLFF
.,.,TRBV7-2,TRBJ1-3,TGTGCCAGCAGCTTAGCGACAGGACCTGGAAACACCATATATTTT,CASSLATGPGNTIYF
TRBD2,.,TRBV4-3,TRBJ2-3,TGCGCCAGCAGCCAAGTCGGCGGGAGTGCGGATACGCAGTATTTT,CASSQVGGSADTQYF
TRBD1,medium-sized,TRBV19,TRBJ1-5,TGTGCCAGTAGTCCCGACAGGGGGCGAAATCAGCCCCAGCATTTT,CASSPDRGRNQPQHF
TRBD1,.,TRBV29-1,TRBJ2-1,TGCAGCGTGTTACAAAACAGGGGTAACCCTCGCTACAATGAGCAGTTCTTC,CSVLQNRGNPRYNEQFF
TRBD2,.,TRBV5-5,TRBJ2-1,TGTGCCAGCAGCCCGGTGGGACTAGACAATGAGCAGTTCTTC,CASSPVGLDNEQFF
TRBD1,.,TRBV6-5,TRBJ1-1,TGTGCCAGCGGGGACAGGGTGGTAACTGAAGCTTTCTTT,CASGDRVVTEAFF
.,.,TRBV7-2,TRBJ2-3,TGTGCCAGCACCTTCGATCAGGGAACAGATACGCAGTATTTT,CASTFDQGTDTQYF
TRBD2,.,TRBV11-2,TRBJ2-7,TGTGCCAGCAGCTCCCTAGGGGAGGGCGAGCAGTACTTC,CASSSLGEGEQYF
.,.,TRBV19,TRBJ1-1,TGTGCCAGTAGTATAGTGCTGGGCCACGAAGCTTTCTTT,CASSIVLGHEAFF
TRBD1,few,TRBV5-8,TRBJ1-2,TGTGCCAGCAGCTTACCCATGACAGGGATCCATGGCTACACCTTC,CASSLPMTGIHGYTF
TRBD1,.,TRBV5-1,TRBJ2-1,TGCGCCAGCAGCGGGGGGGGACAGGGCTCAATTTCAGTGGAGGGGCAGTTCTTC,CASSGGGQGSISVEGQFF
.,.,TRBV11-3,TRBJ2-7,TGTGCCAGCAGCTTAGAGGGCGGGATGGCCTACGAGCAGTACTTC,CASSLEGGMAYEQYF
TRBD2,.,TRBV14,TRBJ2-5,TGTGCCAGCAGCCAATGGTCGGGGGGGCCCAGAGAGACCCAGTACTTC,CASSQWSGGPRETQYF
TRBD2,few,TRBV4-3,TRBJ2-7,TGCGCCAGCAGCCAAACCCCGTCGGGAGGTTCCCTCGAGCAGTACTTC,CASSQTPSGGSLEQYF
.,.,TRBV5-8,TRBJ2-1,TGTGCCAGCAGCTTCAACAGGCGCGGTGAGCAGTTCTTC,CASSFNRRGEQFF
TRBD2,.,TRBV11-2,TRBJ2-5,TGTGCCAGCAGTAGGACTAGGCTCCAAGAGACCCAGTACTTC,CASSRTRLQETQYF
TRBD2,.,TRBV4-3,TRBJ2-1,TGCGCCAGCAGCCCCCTAGCGGCTAGCGCATACAATGAGCAGTTCTTC,CASSPLAASAYNEQFF
.,.,TRBV9,TRBJ2-5,TGTGCCAGCAGCGTAGCGGGGGGCTACCAAGAGACCCAGTACTTC,CASSVAGGYQETQYF
TRBD2,.,TRBV11-2,TRBJ2-1,TGTGCCAGCAGCTTTGATCGGGGGGGAGGTGAGCAGTTCTTC,CASSFDRGGGEQFF
TRBD1,once,TRBV7-2,TRBJ1-5,TGTGCCAGCAGCTTAGGGGAAAGGACAGGCCAGCATTTT,CASSLGERTGQHF
.,.,TRBV7-8,TRBJ2-5,TGTGCCAGCAGCTTTAACAACTACTACCAAGAGACCCAGTACTTC,CASSFNNYYQETQYF
.,.,TRBV5-6,TRBJ2-7,TGTGCCAGCAGCTTGGGGACAGGCGGGATGCAGTACTTC,CASSLGTGGMQYF
.,.,TRBV10-1,TRBJ2-2,TGCGCCAGCAGTGACGGCTTGCGGGACACCGGGGAGCTGTTTTTT,CASSDGLRDTGELFF
.,once,TRBV9,TRBJ2-7,TGTGCCAGCAGCGCCCTCCCAGGGGATCCGTACGAGCAGTACTTC,CASSALPGDPYEQYF